This T cell receptor beta chain was retrieved from a study of blood T cells in healthy people across ages. Study-wide results and limits: Estimates based on one million T cells were treated as lower bounds.

Concerning this clonotype itself: Its antigen is currently unknown.

Together with a sample-barcoded 5' primer, a J-beta primer mix was included in a second PCR lasting roughly 6 to 12 cycles. TCRdb re-called the 5' RACE reads through MiXCR, storing one row per CDR3 protein. The sample lists some 760,000 distinct CDR3 sequences, around 25% occurring once. These data also formed part of another study, on T cells of mothers and their children.

This sequence was found in a boy younger than 18 in good health. The sequencing input was blood.

The CDR3 protein is CASSQAPSGTLAKNIQYF. The CDR3 nucleotides are TGCGCCAGCAGCCAGGCCCCTAGCGGGACACTAGCCAAAAACATTCAGTACTTC. The rearrangement uses TRBV4-1 and TRBJ2-4; TRBD2 agrees at 9 bases. The CDR3 has 18 amino acids. Germline V gene lookup returns CDR1 MGHRA and CDR2 YSYEKL. V was pared by 3 bases and J by 0 bases, with 9 bases of the junction left unmatched.